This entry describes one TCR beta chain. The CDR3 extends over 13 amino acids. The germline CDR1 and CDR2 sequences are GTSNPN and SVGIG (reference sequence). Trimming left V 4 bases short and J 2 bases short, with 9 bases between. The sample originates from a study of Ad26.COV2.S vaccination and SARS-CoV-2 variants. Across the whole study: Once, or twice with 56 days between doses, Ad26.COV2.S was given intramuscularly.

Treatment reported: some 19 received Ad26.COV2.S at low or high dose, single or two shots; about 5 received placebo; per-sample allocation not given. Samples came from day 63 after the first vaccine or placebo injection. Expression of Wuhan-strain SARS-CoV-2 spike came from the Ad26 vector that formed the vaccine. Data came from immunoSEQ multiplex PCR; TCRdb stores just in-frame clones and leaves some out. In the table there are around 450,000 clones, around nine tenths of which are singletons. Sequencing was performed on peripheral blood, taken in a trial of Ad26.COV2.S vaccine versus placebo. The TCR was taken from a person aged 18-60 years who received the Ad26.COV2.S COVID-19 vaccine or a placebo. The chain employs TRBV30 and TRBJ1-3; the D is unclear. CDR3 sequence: CAWNGWTGNTIYF. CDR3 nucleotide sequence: TGTGCCTGGAATGGGTGGACTGGAAACACCATATATTTT.